A selection of T cell receptor beta chains follows, all from one sample in a study of blood T cell repertoires in COVID-19. Only in-frame clones appear in the TCRdb table, and some are missing; sequencing was by immunoSEQ multiplex PCR. This sample has roughly 230,000 clones, with nearly 90% found just once. The specimen was peripheral blood. Receptor source: a woman aged 40 to 50 who had recovered from COVID-19. Each CDR3 is given with its conserved first and last residue. The order of the fields is J gene, clone size, V gene, D gene, CDR3 DNA, CDR3 protein. The D gene is left open where the match is weak. The size of a clone is reported for some rows only, either as once, few or many, or as a class for expanded clones.

TRBJ2-1,.,TRBV5-5,.,TGTGCCAGCAGCTTGGGCTTTGGCCGTGGTTATGAGCAGTTCTTC,CASSLGFGRGYEQFF
TRBJ1-1,.,TRBV7-3,.,TGTGCCAGCAGCTTACAGGGAGGCACTGAAGCTTTCTTT,CASSLQGGTEAFF
TRBJ1-5,.,TRBV5-8,TRBD1,TGTGCCAGCAGCTTAGTGGCAGGGGGAAGAAATCAGCCCCAGCATTTT,CASSLVAGGRNQPQHF
TRBJ2-7,.,TRBV5-1,.,TGCGCCAGCAGCTTGGGTGGGGCCGAGCAGTACTTC,CASSLGGAEQYF
TRBJ2-5,many,TRBV7-9,TRBD2,TGTGCCAGCAGCCAAGGACTAGCGGGGACCCAAGAGACCCAGTACTTC,CASSQGLAGTQETQYF
TRBJ2-3,.,TRBV10-2,TRBD2,TGCGCCACCATCTTGGGACTAGCGGGAGAAGATACGCAGTATTTT,CATILGLAGEDTQYF
TRBJ2-3,once,TRBV5-6,TRBD1,TGTGCCAGCAGCTTGATAGGGACAGGGGGCCACACAGATACGCAGTATTTT,CASSLIGTGGHTDTQYF
TRBJ1-4,.,TRBV30,.,TGTGCCTGGAGTGACCTAGAGAAAAAACTGTTTTTT,CAWSDLEKKLFF
TRBJ2-1,.,TRBV7-2,.,TGTGCCAGCAGCTTGAACAGGGAAGATGAGCAGTTCTTC,CASSLNREDEQFF
TRBJ2-5,.,TRBV28,.,TGTGCCAGCAGTTTAGGCCAGGGCGTTGAGACCCAGTACTTC,CASSLGQGVETQYF
TRBJ1-2,.,TRBV4-1,.,TGCGCCAGCAGCCAAGAGTCAGGGATTGATGGCTACACCTTC,CASSQESGIDGYTF
TRBJ2-1,.,TRBV7-2,.,TGTGGGGCGAGGACAACCTTTGGCGTTGAGCAGTTCTTC,CGARTTFGVEQFF
TRBJ2-7,.,TRBV5-1,.,TGCGCCAGCAGCCGCCTTTCCTCAGTCGACGAGCAGTACTTC,CASSRLSSVDEQYF
TRBJ2-7,.,TRBV5-1,TRBD2,TGCGCCAGCAGCCCCGGGACTAACCCCTACGAGCAGTACTTC,CASSPGTNPYEQYF
TRBJ2-1,.,TRBV2,TRBD1,TGTGCCAACACCACCGAGAACAGGGGTCGCCATGAGCAGTTCTTC,CANTTENRGRHEQFF
TRBJ2-2,.,TRBV2,TRBD1,TGTGCCAGCGGCCGAGACAGGGCGGACACCGGGGAGCTGTTTTTT,CASGRDRADTGELFF
TRBJ2-3,once,TRBV27,.,TGTGCCAGCAGTTCCGTGGGGGCCACAGATACGCAGTATTTT,CASSSVGATDTQYF
TRBJ2-1,.,TRBV15,TRBD2,TGTGCCACCAGCACGGGAGGGGGGAATGAGCAGTTCTTC,CATSTGGGNEQFF
TRBJ2-1,.,TRBV3-1/TRBV3-2,TRBD2,TGTGCCAGCAGCCAAGACGTAGCGGGAGGGCCCGAGCAGTTCTTC,CASSQDVAGGPEQFF
TRBJ2-7,.,TRBV5-1,TRBD1,TGCGCCAGCAGCTCGGACAGGGGCTACGAGCAGTACTTC,CASSSDRGYEQYF
TRBJ2-7,.,TRBV28,TRBD1,TGTGCCATTGGGACAGCTACCTACGAGCAGTACTTC,CAIGTATYEQYF
TRBJ2-5,.,TRBV24-1,.,TGTGCCACCAGTGATCCCAGGGAACAAGAGACCCAGTACTTC,CATSDPREQETQYF
TRBJ1-5,.,TRBV28,TRBD1,TGTGCCAGCAGGGAGGGACAGGGGGTGGAAAGCAATCAGCCCCAGCATTTT,CASREGQGVESNQPQHF
TRBJ1-3,.,TRBV20-1,.,TGCAGTGCTAGTAGTACAGGGCTAGACACCATATATTTT,CSASSTGLDTIYF